Listed below are T cell receptor beta chains from one sample, sequenced in a study of T cells after yellow fever vaccination. TCRdb independently ran MiXCR on the 5' RACE reads; one entry per CDR3 protein. The data show under 600,000 distinct CDR3 sequences, approximately 15% seen once. Here the sequenced sample was PBMCs, taken on the day of the yellow fever booster vaccination. The source is a man aged 25-45 years who received the YFV17D yellow fever vaccine. CDR3s include the opening cysteine and the closing phenylalanine or tryptophan. The order of the fields is V gene, D gene, J gene, CDR3 length, CDR3 protein. A D gene is named only where the DNA matches it firmly.

>TRBV14|TRBD2|TRBJ2-3|15
CASSRRTSGEDTQYF
>TRBV7-9|NA|TRBJ2-7|14
CASSLSVWLYEQYF
>TRBV6-6|NA|TRBJ1-5|13
CASSIKSNQPQHF
>TRBV5-1|NA|TRBJ2-7|14
CASSFETSYYEQYF
>TRBV12-3/TRBV12-4|TRBD2|TRBJ2-1|12
CASNLSGRIQFF
>TRBV7-8|TRBD2|TRBJ2-3|16
CASSVVLAGVSDTQYF
>TRBV5-1|NA|TRBJ2-1|15
CASRRLASDYNEQFF
>TRBV18|NA|TRBJ2-2|12
CASSKKTGELFF
>TRBV12-3/TRBV12-4|TRBD1|TRBJ2-7|14
CASSLGTGVHEQYF
>TRBV6-6|NA|TRBJ2-5|13
CASSYRREETQYF
>TRBV7-3|NA|TRBJ1-1|15
CASSLTGGASTEAFF
>TRBV20-1|NA|TRBJ2-1|15
CSARDGQGTNNEQFF
>TRBV28|NA|TRBJ2-2|14
CASTGTPNTGELFF
>TRBV6-1|TRBD1|TRBJ2-5|13
CASSPDRGETQYF
>TRBV5-1|NA|TRBJ2-1|16
CASSLGYGPNYNEQFF
>TRBV3-1|NA|TRBJ2-5|13
CASSPPGIETQYF
>TRBV6-5|NA|TRBJ2-6|16
CASRLTGDSGANVLTF
>TRBV28|NA|TRBJ2-3|14
CASSLGGSSDTQYF
>TRBV5-1|NA|TRBJ2-5|14
CASSPGQTQETQYF
>TRBV5-1|NA|TRBJ2-7|12
CASSSVVYEQYF
>TRBV7-2|NA|TRBJ2-1|13
CASSGLRRNEQFF
>TRBV3-1|TRBD2|TRBJ2-1|20
CASSQDPAGGGGGSYNEQFF
>TRBV7-2|TRBD2|TRBJ2-2|14
CASSPGLATGELFF
>TRBV18|TRBD2|TRBJ2-1|16
CASSLGLAGGTDEQFF
>TRBV27|TRBD1|TRBJ2-1|15
CASSRRQGAVNEQFF
>TRBV18|TRBD1|TRBJ2-1|17
CASSPPAGTGGYNEQFF
>TRBV20-1|TRBD2|TRBJ2-7|15
CSARIASGRAYEQYF
>TRBV29-1|NA|TRBJ1-1|19
CSVGTEVSLGMTMNTEAFF
>TRBV10-3|NA|TRBJ1-2|13
CAIGGDRTYGYTF
>TRBV5-1|TRBD2|TRBJ2-3|15
CASSAGLARADTQYF
>TRBV7-9|TRBD2|TRBJ2-1|16
CASSLGLAGGRDEQFF
>TRBV5-6|NA|TRBJ1-2|17
CASSLGGTARTNYGYTF
>TRBV24-1|NA|TRBJ2-6|14
CATSTGFGANVLTF
>TRBV6-5|NA|TRBJ2-7|15
CASSYAVGLAYEQYF
>TRBV3-1|TRBD2|TRBJ2-1|15
CASSQDSGAYNEQFF
>TRBV7-2|NA|TRBJ2-1|14
CASGGQRGRFEQFF
>TRBV30|NA|TRBJ1-1|12
CAWSGQNTEAFF
>TRBV29-1|NA|TRBJ2-1|14
CEGDSPSSYNEQFF
>TRBV11-2|TRBD2|TRBJ2-5|16
CASSLTSGSEGETQYF
>TRBV6-5|TRBD2|TRBJ2-1|15
CASSFTSGAYNEQFF
>TRBV24-1|TRBD1|TRBJ2-5|16
CATSDSGTGAGETQYF